This is a list of T cell receptor beta chains from one sample in a study of glioma-infiltrating T cells. TCRdb redid the calling of the multiplex PCR reads with MiXCR, one entry per CDR3 protein. The repertoire holds approximately 40,000 distinct CDR3 sequences, with approximately 20% as singletons. The sample consisted of glioma tissue, nonneoplastic brain tissue, or PBMCs (not recorded which). These receptors came from a human donor with low-grade glioma or glioblastoma, undergoing nonglioma brain surgery, or in good health (not recorded which). Each CDR3 is given with its conserved first and last residue. A D gene is named only where the DNA matches it firmly.

j_call	d_call	v_call	cdr3_aa
TRBJ2-5	-	TRBV7-2	CASSSARLDQEAQYF
TRBJ2-3	-	TRBV7-9	CASSLGGDPTDTQYF
TRBJ2-3	TRBD2	TRBV30	CAWSGLAVSTDTQYF
TRBJ1-2	-	TRBV20-1	CSAGHSERGYTF
TRBJ2-1	TRBD2	TRBV18	CASSPSGTTYNEQFF
TRBJ2-7	TRBD1	TRBV11-2	CASSFFRGLYEQYF
TRBJ2-5	-	TRBV29-1	CSAVGREETQYF
TRBJ2-1	-	TRBV15	CATSRDPGAGKSYNEQFF
TRBJ1-2	-	TRBV5-6	CASSLATGTDGYTF
TRBJ2-1	TRBD2	TRBV27	CASSLSGRPLNEQFF
TRBJ1-5	-	TRBV28	CASSSPDSNQPQHF
TRBJ2-3	-	TRBV2	CASRQLADTQYF
TRBJ2-3	TRBD2	TRBV2	CASSGRGGPDTQYF
TRBJ2-3	TRBD1	TRBV20-1	CSARVRGPDTQYF
TRBJ2-6	-	TRBV5-1	CASSLGQGVPIFSGANVLTF
TRBJ2-3	TRBD1	TRBV12-5	CASGTGQGAQYF
TRBJ2-1	-	TRBV28	CASSFLGYEQFF
TRBJ2-1	-	TRBV19	CASSPERTLINEQFF
TRBJ2-5	TRBD1	TRBV4-1	CASSPGTGGVNVQYF
TRBJ2-5	-	TRBV20-1	CSASMGVKGETQYF
TRBJ2-5	-	TRBV12-5	CASGLALETQYF
TRBJ2-1	-	TRBV4-1	CASSPGRQFFHNEQFF
TRBJ2-1	-	TRBV27	CASTLDPGRNYNEQFF
TRBJ2-3	TRBD1	TRBV5-1	CANRGAGSTDTQYF
TRBJ2-6	TRBD2	TRBV28	CASRGSGLASSGANVLTF
TRBJ2-5	TRBD1	TRBV7-3	CASKGAGETQYF
TRBJ2-5	TRBD2	TRBV12-3/TRBV12-4	CASSLGALAGGNRETQYF
TRBJ1-1	-	TRBV5-1	CASSIAPNTEAFF
TRBJ2-2	-	TRBV24-1	CATSPDSYTGELFF
TRBJ1-1	-	TRBV4-1	CASSQEEQIMNTEAFF
TRBJ1-5	-	TRBV12-3/TRBV12-4	CASSFSVSNQPQHF
TRBJ2-2	TRBD2	TRBV2	CASSRLAGNTGELFF
TRBJ1-1	-	TRBV6-1	CVSSVEGRDYFEAFF
TRBJ1-1	-	TRBV2	CASGASRGTEAFF
TRBJ2-5	TRBD1	TRBV28	CASSLLYQGTEVQETQYF
TRBJ1-1	-	TRBV29-1	CSVRIDRAAKMNTEAFF
TRBJ2-3	-	TRBV11-2	CASSSTGSSTDTQYF
TRBJ1-2	TRBD1	TRBV28	CASSLLKQGEDYTF
TRBJ2-3	-	TRBV5-1	CASSVDRSTDTQYF
TRBJ1-1	-	TRBV29-1	CSVTRGREAFF
TRBJ1-6	-	TRBV7-6	CASFAGGNSPLHF
TRBJ2-3	-	TRBV7-2	CASSPQGDTQYF
TRBJ2-2	-	TRBV20-1	CSAPSIQGYTGELFF
TRBJ2-7	TRBD2	TRBV4-1	CASRRTGRVGEQYF
TRBJ2-1	-	TRBV7-2	CASSLGGATEQFF
TRBJ1-1	TRBD1	TRBV30	CAWVGTGATEAFF
TRBJ2-1	TRBD2	TRBV25-1	CASSEFSGRGGDEQFF
TRBJ2-7	-	TRBV25-1	CASSEPGGDEQYF
TRBJ1-6	-	TRBV2	CASSDARASPLHF
TRBJ2-2	TRBD1	TRBV7-9	CASSLAIKTGEKTVELFF
TRBJ2-7	-	TRBV5-1	CASGMEGYEQYF
TRBJ2-3	TRBD1	TRBV6-2/TRBV6-3	CASSYPGQGASTDTQYF
TRBJ2-5	TRBD1	TRBV7-3	CASSVGTGGRETQYF
TRBJ2-7	TRBD2	TRBV27	CASSLESGRVNYEQYF
TRBJ1-1	-	TRBV2	CASSTTSFGSEAFF
TRBJ2-3	-	TRBV7-9	CASSPRGGTQYF
TRBJ2-7	-	TRBV20-1	CSASGQSYEQYF
TRBJ2-4	-	TRBV12-3/TRBV12-4	CASSSVGEWDIQYF
TRBJ2-1	-	TRBV9	CASSRTRDNNEQFF